These T cell receptor beta chains were read from a single sample in a study of prognosis after radiotherapy for stage I lung cancer. TCRdb recomputed calls from the multiplex PCR reads with MiXCR, one row per CDR3 protein. Here the sample spans 8,000 to 9,000 distinct CDR3 sequences, 55% to 65% being singletons. The sample here was PBMCs, taken before or after stereotactic body radiation therapy (not recorded which). The receptors stem from a donor aged 50 or older with non-small cell lung cancer. The CDR3 runs from the conserved cysteine through the conserved F or W. The D gene is left open where the match is weak. Some rows mark clone size as missing; the rest say once, few, many or name a class of expanded clone.

V,D,size,J,CDR3,DNA
TRBV5-5,TRBD2,many,TRBJ2-3,CASSLEGLAGLITDTQYF,TGTGCCAGCAGCTTAGAAGGGCTAGCGGGACTCATCACAGATACGCAGTATTTT
TRBV7-9,TRBD2,-,TRBJ2-1,CASSTLAGGLRNNEQFF,TGTGCCAGCAGCACCCTAGCGGGAGGCCTGAGGAACAATGAGCAGTTCTTC
TRBV7-9,TRBD1,-,TRBJ2-1,CASSSGTGYNEQFF,TGTGCCAGCAGCTCCGGGACAGGGTACAATGAGCAGTTCTTC
TRBV27,-,-,TRBJ2-5,CASRGRKHVGFRETQYF,TGTGCCAGCAGGGGTCGGAAACATGTCGGATTTCGGGAGACCCAGTACTTC
TRBV14,TRBD1,-,TRBJ2-2,CASSQLTGKNTGELFF,TGTGCCAGCAGCCAACTGACAGGGAAAAACACCGGGGAGCTGTTTTTT
TRBV6-4,TRBD1,medium-sized,TRBJ2-1,CASSYLESGTGSTEQFF,TGTGCCAGCAGTTACCTAGAGTCCGGGACAGGGAGTACTGAGCAGTTCTTC
TRBV5-4,TRBD2,once,TRBJ2-7,CASSRGTSGSAGYEQYF,TGTGCCAGCAGCCGGGGGACTAGCGGGAGTGCTGGCTACGAGCAGTACTTC
TRBV11-3,-,once,TRBJ2-3,CASTKGGAEDTQYF,TGTGCCAGCACCAAAGGGGGGGCTGAAGATACGCAGTATTTT
TRBV28,TRBD2,-,TRBJ2-7,CASSSPGLAGSYEQYF,TGTGCCAGCAGTTCCCCCGGACTAGCGGGATCCTACGAGCAGTACTTC
TRBV27,TRBD2,-,TRBJ2-1,CASSLRSGLAPYNEQFF,TGTGCCAGCAGTTTAAGGTCGGGACTAGCGCCTTACAATGAGCAGTTCTTC
TRBV18,-,medium-sized,TRBJ1-5,CASSLTGGDQPQHF,TGTGCCAGCTCCCTGACCGGGGGTGATCAGCCCCAGCATTTT
TRBV12-3/TRBV12-4,TRBD1,large,TRBJ2-2,CASSSGQTTGELFF,TGTGCCAGCAGTTCGGGACAGACCACCGGGGAGCTGTTTTTT
TRBV6-4,-,-,TRBJ1-1,CASSKNTESLF,TGTGCCAGCAGTAAGAACACTGAATCTCTCTTT
TRBV7-8,TRBD1,-,TRBJ2-2,CASSFSSRGRNTGELFF,TGTGCCAGCAGCTTTAGTTCTAGGGGGCGGAACACCGGGGAGCTGTTTTTT
TRBV3-1,-,-,TRBJ1-6,CASSQVTGGNSPLHF,TGTGCCAGCAGCCAAGTCACGGGGGGAAATTCACCCCTCCACTTT
TRBV9,-,medium-sized,TRBJ2-7,CASSLGGGRYNEQYF,TGTGCCAGCAGCCTCGGTGGAGGAAGGTATAACGAGCAGTACTTC
TRBV3-1,TRBD2,-,TRBJ2-1,CASSQEWREAVFNEQFF,TGTGCCAGCAGCCAAGAGTGGCGGGAGGCGGTTTTCAATGAGCAGTTCTTC
TRBV5-1,-,-,TRBJ2-2,CASSLTNTGELFF,TGCGCCAGCAGCTTGACGAACACCGGGGAGCTGTTTTTT
TRBV24-1,-,medium-sized,TRBJ2-3,CATSAPGLLWDTQYF,TGTGCCACCAGTGCCCCGGGACTCTTGTGGGATACGCAGTATTTT
TRBV30,TRBD1,-,TRBJ1-2,CAWSVFGTGGSYGYTF,TGTGCCTGGAGTGTATTCGGGACAGGAGGCAGCTATGGCTACACCTTC
TRBV7-9,-,many,TRBJ2-7,CASSLGRGRGDEQYF,TGTGCCAGCAGCTTAGGCCGGGGACGGGGCGACGAGCAGTACTTC
TRBV4-1,-,few,TRBJ2-5,CASSQVPRETQYF,TGCGCCAGCAGCCAAGTCCCCCGAGAGACCCAGTACTTC
TRBV20-1,-,once,TRBJ2-2,CSARRGPGELFF,TGCAGTGCTAGGAGGGGTCCCGGGGAGCTGTTTTTT
TRBV6-5,-,many,TRBJ2-4,CASSSTGPGGIQYF,TGTGCCAGCAGTTCAACAGGCCCCGGAGGCATTCAGTACTTC
TRBV18,-,medium-sized,TRBJ2-2,CASSPNRENTGELFF,TGTGCCAGCTCTCCGAACAGGGAGAACACCGGGGAGCTGTTTTTT
TRBV6-1,-,-,TRBJ2-1,CASSLGIANEQFF,TGTGCCAGCAGTCTCGGTATCGCCAATGAGCAGTTCTTC
TRBV6-1,-,-,TRBJ1-2,CASVRVLSRDYGYTF,TGTGCCAGCGTCCGGGTCCTGTCGAGGGACTATGGCTACACCTTC
TRBV20-1,-,-,TRBJ2-1,CSSYSVSSEQFF,TGCAGTTCTTATAGCGTGAGTAGTGAGCAGTTCTTC
TRBV5-1,-,medium-sized,TRBJ1-3,CASTPAGSGNTIYF,TGCGCCAGCACTCCAGCGGGCTCTGGAAACACCATATATTTT
TRBV5-5,-,many,TRBJ2-1,CASSQRSNNEQFF,TGTGCCAGCAGCCAAAGGTCCAACAATGAGCAGTTCTTC